This TCR beta chain was captured in a study of regulatory T cells in long-lasting Graves disease. Documented time point: persistent/refractory GD, antithyroid drugs over 5 years with positive TRAb. From PBMCs, RNA was extracted and then used to make the TCR library. To make TCR beta libraries, researchers used iRepertoire HTBI primers and Arm-PCR of CDR3 regions. TCRdb re-called the multiplex PCR reads with MiXCR, one entry per CDR3 protein. The sample includes about 470,000 distinct CDR3 sequences, less than 25% seen only once; the top ten take 6.5% to 10%. Points on this clonotype: Just one base apart from a much larger clone, this may be a read error.

CDR1 is SGHTS, CDR2 YDEGEE, per germline. The trim removed 2 bases at V and 1 base at J, leaving 2 bases unmatched. There are 14 residues in the CDR3. The chain employs TRBV5-8 and TRBJ1-1; 7 bases are shared with TRBD1. This specimen consisted of peripheral blood mononuclear cells (PBMCs), obtained when the disease was refractory, from a patient treated with antithyroid drugs. This TCR derives from a female donor with Graves disease. The CDR3 region has the DNA TGTGCCAGCAGCTTAGGACAGGAGAACACTGAAGCTTTCTTT. It translates to CASSLGQENTEAFF.